This TCR beta chain was sequenced during a study of blood T cell repertoires in COVID-19. Authors' data handling: Researchers report that nucleated cell counts were estimated from reference gene primer amplification. Sequencing used immunoSEQ multiplex PCR; TCRdb keeps in-frame clones, though not all of them. V and J calls plus clone size are reproduced from that table; the DNA served to infer D and trimming. The sample yields 500,000 or so clones, 87% seen once. The CDR3 length is 15 residues. In germline, CDR1 is SGDLS, CDR2 YYNGEE. Unmatched junction bases numbered 5, after V lost 4 bases and J lost 2 bases. This clone was recorded a few times.

The rearrangement uses TRBV9 and TRBJ1-2; 10 bases agree with TRBD1. This receptor was obtained from a young woman who had recovered from COVID-19. Sequencing was performed on PBMCs or T cells enriched from blood (not recorded which). The CDR3 protein is CASSPPGQGNYGYTF. In nucleotides, the CDR3 is TGTGCCAGCAGCCCTCCGGGACAGGGGAACTATGGCTACACCTTC. The whole variable domain, remainder taken from reference TRBV9 and TRBJ1-2, is DSGVTQTPKHLITATGQRVTLRCSPRSGDLSVYWYQQSLDQGLQFLIQYYNGEERAKGNILERFSAQQFPDLHSELNLSSLELGDSALYFCASSPPGQGNYGYTFGSGTRLTVV.